Following are 10 T cell receptor beta chains from one sample sequenced in a study of beta chain features in type 1 diabetes. Expressed TCRB transcripts were sequenced after all isolated RNA was converted to cDNA. Only in-frame clones appear in the TCRdb table, and some are missing; sequencing was by immunoSEQ multiplex PCR. This sample has 130,000 or so clones, with less than 10% found just once. Source material: central memory CD4+ T cells from blood. The receptors derive from a woman aged 40 to 50 in good health.

This clone has only a few counts. The V gene is TRBV6-4, the J gene TRBJ1-1, with D maybe TRBD1 (6 bases). Germline lookup yields CDR1 MRHNA and CDR2 SNTAGT. The CDR3 sequence is 14 residues long. Trimming removed 4 bases at V and 1 base at J, with 10 bases between. The CDR3 DNA reads as TGTGCCAGCAGTGTACAGGGCACGAACACTGAAGCTTTCTTT. Encoded protein: CASSVQGTNTEAFF.

For this clone: The junction differs from germline at one of its ends, possibly a read error. The genes are TRBV7-7 and TRBJ2-5; tentative D call: TRBD2 (6 bases). Germline CDR1 SSHAT, CDR2 FNYEAQ (reference sequence). This CDR3 spans 14 amino acids. The CDR3 DNA is TGTGCTAGCAGCTTAGGGACTTCTCAAGAGACCCAGTACTTC. Residues: CASSLGTSQETQYF.

This clone was counted ten times or more. The CDR3 nucleotides are TGTGCCAGCACCTCTTCGGACAGGGGGTACGGTGAAGCTTTCTTT. Amino acid sequence: CASTSSDRGYGEAFF. The chain couples TRBV28 to TRBJ1-1, with 10 nucleotides matching TRBD1. This CDR3 has 15 residues. CDR1 MDHEN and CDR2 SYDVKM come from the germline V gene. Trimming removed 7 bases from V and 7 bases from J; junction bases left unmatched: 12.

This clone was detected only a few times. The chain couples TRBV5-1 to TRBJ1-2, with no clear D. Per germline, CDR1 SGHRS and CDR2 YFSETQ. V was trimmed by 4 bases and J by 4 bases, leaving 14 bases between them. The CDR3 consists of 14 residues. The DNA of the CDR3 is TGCGCCAGCAGCGTGAGTGAGGGCCTCTATGGCTACACCTTC. Encoded protein: CASSVSEGLYGYTF.

The table lists this clone with a few counts. The chain joins TRBV19 to TRBJ2-7, with D perhaps matching TRBD1 (6 bases). Germline V gene lookup returns CDR1 LNHDA and CDR2 SQIVND (reference sequence). This CDR3 has 12 residues. V shed 10 bases and J shed 3 bases, with 13 bases lying between them. This chain's CDR3 is CANPGQFYEQYF. The CDR3 bases are TGTGCCAACCCGGGACAATTCTACGAGCAGTACTTC.

This clone was seen more than once but under ten times. This sequence joins TRBV5-4 and TRBJ2-5; 11 nucleotides align to TRBD2. Germline CDR1 and CDR2: SGHNT and YYREEE (reference sequence). The CDR3 has 15 residues. The V and J ends lost 5 bases and 5 bases, in that order; junction bases with no gene match: 8. In nucleotides, the CDR3 is TGTGCCAGCAGGGTAGCGGGGGGGCCGGGTGAGACCCAGTACTTC. As protein: CASRVAGGPGETQYF.

This clone was detected a few times. The rearrangement joins TRBV6-5 to TRBJ1-2; no reliable D call. The CDR3 totals 15 residues. The germline CDR1 and CDR2 sequences are MNHEY and SVGAGI. V shed 4 bases and J shed 5 bases, with 17 bases lying between them. CDR3 in amino acids: CASSSMAGRTYGYTF. CDR3 nucleotides: TGTGCCAGCAGTTCGATGGCAGGCAGGACTTATGGCTACACCTTC.

The genes are TRBV28 and TRBJ2-5; the D is unclear. Germline V lookup: CDR1 MDHEN, CDR2 SYDVKM. The CDR3 has 11 amino acids. Deletions cut 3 bases from V and 3 bases from J, with 2 bases between. The CDR3 DNA sequence: TGTGCCAGCAGTTTCGAAGAGACCCAGTACTTC. It yields the protein CASSFEETQYF.

For the CDR3, the DNA is TGTGCCAGCACCCAGGGCGGAGGGCGGTTGGAGACCCAGTACTTC. Translation gives CASTQGGGRLETQYF. The chain uses TRBV7-9 and TRBJ2-5; possibly TRBD2 for D (6 bases). V dropped 7 bases and J dropped 5 bases, with 20 bases sitting between them. The CDR3 runs 15 residues. Germline CDR1 SEHNR, CDR2 FQNEAQ (reference sequence).

This clone was observed a handful of times. The chain couples TRBV6-5 to TRBJ2-3, with no clear D. V was shortened by 6 bases and J by 1 base, with 8 bases between the two germline ends. CDR1 is MNHEY, CDR2 SVGAGI, per germline. The CDR3 is 13 residues long. As DNA, the CDR3 is TGTGCCAGCAGGAACTTCGGCACAGATACGCAGTATTTT. It translates to CASRNFGTDTQYF.